This T cell receptor (beta chain) stems from a study of blood T cell repertoires in COVID-19. This table comes from immunoSEQ multiplex PCR, and its TCRdb copy is limited to in-frame clones, with some not included. Altogether roughly 230,000 clones are present, around four fifths being singletons, with the ten largest covering around 6.4%. The junction had 8 bases not matched to a gene; V was cut back by 6 bases and J by 0 bases. Germline V gene data show CDR1 as SGHNT and CDR2 as YENEEA. This CDR3 region has 15 residues. What was sequenced was peripheral blood. This clonotype was obtained from an older woman with active or convalescent COVID-19. This chain links TRBV11-3 with TRBJ2-7; 7 bases fit TRBD2. The CDR3, as DNA: TGTGCCAGCAGTCCTAGCGGAAGAACCTCCTACGAGCAGTACTTC. This encodes CASSPSGRTSYEQYF. The whole variable domain, filled in from reference TRBV11-3 and TRBJ2-7, reads EAGVVQSPRYKIIEKKQPVAFWCNPISGHNTLYWYLQNLGQGPELLIRYENEEAVDDSQLPKDRFSAERLKGVDSTLKIQPAELGDSAVYLCASSPSGRTSYEQYFGPGTRLTVT.